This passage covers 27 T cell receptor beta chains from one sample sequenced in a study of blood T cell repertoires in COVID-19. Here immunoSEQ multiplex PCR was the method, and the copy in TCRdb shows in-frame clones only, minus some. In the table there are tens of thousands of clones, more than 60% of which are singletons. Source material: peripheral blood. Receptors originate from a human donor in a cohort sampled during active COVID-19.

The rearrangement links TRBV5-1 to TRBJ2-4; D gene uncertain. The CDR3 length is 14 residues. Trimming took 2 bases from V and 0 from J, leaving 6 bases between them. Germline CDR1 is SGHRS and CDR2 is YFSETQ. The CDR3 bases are TGCGCCAGCAGCTTAGCGCTAGCCAAAAACATTCAGTACTTC. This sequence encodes CASSLALAKNIQYF.

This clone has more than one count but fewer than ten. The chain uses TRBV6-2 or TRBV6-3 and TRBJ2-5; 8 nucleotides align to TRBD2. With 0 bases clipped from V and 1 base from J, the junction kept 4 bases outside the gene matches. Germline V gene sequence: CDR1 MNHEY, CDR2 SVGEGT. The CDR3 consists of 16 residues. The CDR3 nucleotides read TGTGCCAGCAGTTACTCGAGAACTAGCGGCCAAGAGACCCAGTACTTC. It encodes CASSYSRTSGQETQYF.

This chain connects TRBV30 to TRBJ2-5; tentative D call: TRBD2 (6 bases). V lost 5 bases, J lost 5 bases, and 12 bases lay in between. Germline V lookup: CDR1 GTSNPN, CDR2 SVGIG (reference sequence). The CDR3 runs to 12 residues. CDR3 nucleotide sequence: TGTGCCTGGCGGAGGGTTAAGGAGACCCAGTACTTC. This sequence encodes CAWRRVKETQYF.

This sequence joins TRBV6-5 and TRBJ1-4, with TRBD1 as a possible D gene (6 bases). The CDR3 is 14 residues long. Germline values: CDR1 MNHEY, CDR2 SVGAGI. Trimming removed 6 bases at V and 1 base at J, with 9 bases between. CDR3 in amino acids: CASRQGVTNEKLFF. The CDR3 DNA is TGTGCCAGCAGACAGGGCGTAACTAATGAAAAACTGTTTTTT.

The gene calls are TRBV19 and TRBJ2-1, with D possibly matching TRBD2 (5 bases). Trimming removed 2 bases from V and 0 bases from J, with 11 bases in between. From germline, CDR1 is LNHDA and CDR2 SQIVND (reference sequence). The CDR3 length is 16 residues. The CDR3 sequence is CASSIRGSSSYNEQFF. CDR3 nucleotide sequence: TGTGCCAGTAGTATACGCGGGTCTAGCTCCTACAATGAGCAGTTCTTC.

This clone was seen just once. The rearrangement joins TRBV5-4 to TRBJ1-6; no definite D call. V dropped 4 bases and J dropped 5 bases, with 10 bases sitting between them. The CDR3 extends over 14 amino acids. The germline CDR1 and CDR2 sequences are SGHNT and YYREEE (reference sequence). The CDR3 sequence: CASSHPRNNSPLHF. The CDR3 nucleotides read TGTGCCAGCAGCCACCCCAGAAATAATTCACCCCTCCACTTT.

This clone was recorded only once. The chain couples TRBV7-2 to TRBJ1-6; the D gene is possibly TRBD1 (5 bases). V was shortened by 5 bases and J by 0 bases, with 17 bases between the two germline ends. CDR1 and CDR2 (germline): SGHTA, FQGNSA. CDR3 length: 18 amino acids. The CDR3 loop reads CASSRTRDLRSYNSPLHF. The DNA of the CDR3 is TGTGCCAGCAGCCGTACACGGGACTTACGCTCCTATAATTCACCCCTCCACTTT. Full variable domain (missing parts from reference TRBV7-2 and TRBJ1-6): GAGVSQSPSNKVTEKGKDVELRCDPISGHTALYWYRQSLGQGLEFLIYFQGNSAPDKSGLPSDRFSAERTGGSVSTLTIQRTQQEDSAVYLCASSRTRDLRSYNSPLHFGNGTRLTVT.

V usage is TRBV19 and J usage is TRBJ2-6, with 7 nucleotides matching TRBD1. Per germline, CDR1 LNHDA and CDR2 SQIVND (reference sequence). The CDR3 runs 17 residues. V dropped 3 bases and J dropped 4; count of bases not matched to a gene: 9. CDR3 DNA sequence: TGTGCCAGTAGTATGGGGACAGTATCATTCGGGGCCAACGTCCTGACTTTC. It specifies CASSMGTVSFGANVLTF.

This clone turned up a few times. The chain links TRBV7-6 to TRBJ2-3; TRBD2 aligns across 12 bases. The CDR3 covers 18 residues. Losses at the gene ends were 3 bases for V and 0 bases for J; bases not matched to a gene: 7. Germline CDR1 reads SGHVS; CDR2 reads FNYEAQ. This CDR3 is CASSLTSGRHGSTDTQYF. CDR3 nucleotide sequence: TGTGCCAGCAGCTTGACTAGCGGGAGACATGGTAGCACAGATACGCAGTATTTT.

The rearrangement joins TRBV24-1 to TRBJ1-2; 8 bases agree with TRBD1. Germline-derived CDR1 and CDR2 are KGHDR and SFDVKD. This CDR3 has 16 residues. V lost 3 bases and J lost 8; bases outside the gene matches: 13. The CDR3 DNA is TGTGCCACCAGTGATGAAGTTGGGCAGGGGGCGGGAGGCTACACCTTC. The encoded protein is CATSDEVGQGAGGYTF.

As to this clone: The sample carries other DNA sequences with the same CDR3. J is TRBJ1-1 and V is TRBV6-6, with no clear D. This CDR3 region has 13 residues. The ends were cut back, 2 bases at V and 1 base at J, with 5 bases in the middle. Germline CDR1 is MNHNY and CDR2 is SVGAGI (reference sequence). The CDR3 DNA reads TGTGCCAGCAGTTACGCAGGGAACACTGAAGCTTTCTTT. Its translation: CASSYAGNTEAFF.

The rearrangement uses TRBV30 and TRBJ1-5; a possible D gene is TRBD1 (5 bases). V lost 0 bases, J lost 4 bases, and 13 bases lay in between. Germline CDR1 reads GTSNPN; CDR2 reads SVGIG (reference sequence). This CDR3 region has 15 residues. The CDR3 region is CAWSVGQGGNQPQHF. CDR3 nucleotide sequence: TGTGCCTGGAGTGTGGGGCAGGGAGGTAATCAGCCCCAGCATTTT.

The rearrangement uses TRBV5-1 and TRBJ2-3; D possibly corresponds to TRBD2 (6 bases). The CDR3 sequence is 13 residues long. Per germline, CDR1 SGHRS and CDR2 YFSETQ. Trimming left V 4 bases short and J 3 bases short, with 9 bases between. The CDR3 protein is CASSGSGTDTQYF. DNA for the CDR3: TGCGCCAGCAGCGGCAGCGGGACAGATACGCAGTATTTT.

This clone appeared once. CDR3 sequence (DNA): TGTGCCAGCAGTCTAGGCTACCTAGAGTTCTTC. This encodes CASSLGYLEFF. This rearrangement joins TRBV28 to TRBJ2-1; D is unclear. V was shortened by 5 bases and J by 14 bases, with 13 bases between the two germline ends. The CDR3 totals 11 residues. Per germline, CDR1 MDHEN and CDR2 SYDVKM. The full variable domain, in which reference TRBV28 and TRBJ2-1 provide the parts outside the CDR3, is DVKVTQSSRYLVKRTGEKVFLECVQDMDHENMFWYRQDPGLGLRLIYFSYDVKMKEKGDIPEGYSVSREKKERFSLILESASTNQTSMYLCASSLGYLEFFGPGTRLTVL.

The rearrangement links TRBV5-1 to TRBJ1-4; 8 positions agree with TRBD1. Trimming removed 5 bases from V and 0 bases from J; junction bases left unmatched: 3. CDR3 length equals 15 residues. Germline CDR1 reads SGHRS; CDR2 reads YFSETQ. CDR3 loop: CASRVTGATNEKLFF. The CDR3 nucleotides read TGCGCCAGCAGGGTGACAGGGGCAACTAATGAAAAACTGTTTTTT.

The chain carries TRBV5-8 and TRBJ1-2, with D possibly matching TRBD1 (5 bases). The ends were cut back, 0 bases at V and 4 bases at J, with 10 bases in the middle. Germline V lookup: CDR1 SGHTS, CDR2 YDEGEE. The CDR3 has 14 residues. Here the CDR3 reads CASSLAGIGYGYTF. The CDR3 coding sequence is TGTGCCAGCAGCTTGGCAGGGATAGGCTATGGCTACACCTTC.

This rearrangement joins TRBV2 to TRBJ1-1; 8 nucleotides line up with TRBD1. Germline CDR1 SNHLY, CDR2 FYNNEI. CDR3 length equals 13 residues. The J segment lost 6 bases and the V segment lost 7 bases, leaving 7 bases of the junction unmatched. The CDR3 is CASKDRVRSEAFF. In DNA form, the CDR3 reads TGTGCCAGCAAGGACAGGGTCAGGTCTGAAGCTTTCTTT. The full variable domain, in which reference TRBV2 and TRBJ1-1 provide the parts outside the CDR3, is EPEVTQTPSHQVTQMGQEVILRCVPISNHLYFYWYRQILGQKVEFLVSFYNNEISEKSEIFDDQFSVERPDGSNFTLKIRSTKLEDSAMYFCASKDRVRSEAFFGQGTRLTVV.

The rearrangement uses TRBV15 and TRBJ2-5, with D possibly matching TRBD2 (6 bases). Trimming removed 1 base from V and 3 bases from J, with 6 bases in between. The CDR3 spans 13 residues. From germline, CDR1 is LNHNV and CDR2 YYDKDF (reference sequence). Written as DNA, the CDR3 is TGTGCCACCAGCAGAGGGGGGGAAGAGACCCAGTACTTC. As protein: CATSRGGEETQYF.

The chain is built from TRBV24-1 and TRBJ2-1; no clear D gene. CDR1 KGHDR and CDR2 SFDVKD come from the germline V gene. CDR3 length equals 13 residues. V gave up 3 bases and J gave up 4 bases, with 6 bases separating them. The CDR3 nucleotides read TGTGCCACCAGTGATCCTTTATACAATGAGCAGTTCTTC. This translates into CATSDPLYNEQFF.

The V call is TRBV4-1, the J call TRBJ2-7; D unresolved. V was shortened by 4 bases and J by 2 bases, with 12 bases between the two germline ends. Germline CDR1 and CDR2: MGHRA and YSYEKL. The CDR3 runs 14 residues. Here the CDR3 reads CASSPATVPYEQYF. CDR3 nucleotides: TGCGCCAGCAGCCCAGCAACAGTCCCCTACGAGCAGTACTTC.

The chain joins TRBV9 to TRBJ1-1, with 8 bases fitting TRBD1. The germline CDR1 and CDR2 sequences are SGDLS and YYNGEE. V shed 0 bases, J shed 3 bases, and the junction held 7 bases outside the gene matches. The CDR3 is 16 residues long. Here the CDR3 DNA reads TGTGCCAGCAGCGTAGCAGGACAGGGTATCGACACTGAAGCTTTCTTT. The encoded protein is CASSVAGQGIDTEAFF.

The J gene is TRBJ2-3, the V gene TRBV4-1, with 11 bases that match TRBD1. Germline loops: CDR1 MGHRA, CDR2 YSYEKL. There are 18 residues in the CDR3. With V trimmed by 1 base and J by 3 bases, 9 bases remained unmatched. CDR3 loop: CASSQGRGGQGVTDTQYF. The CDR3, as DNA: TGCGCCAGCAGCCAAGGCCGTGGGGGACAGGGGGTGACAGATACGCAGTATTTT.

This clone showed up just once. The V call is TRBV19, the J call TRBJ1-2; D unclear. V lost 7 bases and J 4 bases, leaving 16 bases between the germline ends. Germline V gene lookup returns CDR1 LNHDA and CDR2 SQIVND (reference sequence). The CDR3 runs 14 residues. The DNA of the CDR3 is TGTGCCAGTAATGGAGGGCCCGGCGGCTATGGCTACACCTTC. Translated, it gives CASNGGPGGYGYTF.

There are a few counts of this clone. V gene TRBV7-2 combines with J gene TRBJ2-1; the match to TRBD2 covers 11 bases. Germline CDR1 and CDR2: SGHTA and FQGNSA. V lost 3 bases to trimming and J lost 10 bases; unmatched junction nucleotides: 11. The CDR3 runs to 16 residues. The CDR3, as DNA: TGTGCCAGCAGCTTTCGGAGGGGACTAGCGGCACGCGAGCAGTTCTTC. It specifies CASSFRRGLAAREQFF. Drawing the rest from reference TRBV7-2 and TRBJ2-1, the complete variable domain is GAGVSQSPSNKVTEKGKDVELRCDPISGHTALYWYRQSLGQGLEFLIYFQGNSAPDKSGLPSDRFSAERTGGSVSTLTIQRTQQEDSAVYLCASSFRRGLAAREQFFGPGTRLTVL.

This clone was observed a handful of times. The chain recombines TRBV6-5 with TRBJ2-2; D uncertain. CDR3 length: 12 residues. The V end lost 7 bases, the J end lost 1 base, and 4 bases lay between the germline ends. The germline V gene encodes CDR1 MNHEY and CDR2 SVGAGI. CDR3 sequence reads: CASKRNTGELFF. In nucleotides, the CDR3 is TGTGCCAGCAAGAGGAACACCGGGGAGCTGTTTTTT.

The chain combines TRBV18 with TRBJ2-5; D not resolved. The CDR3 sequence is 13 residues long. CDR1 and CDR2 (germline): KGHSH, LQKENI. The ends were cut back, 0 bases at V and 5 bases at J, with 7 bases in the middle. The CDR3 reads CASSPPSVETQYF. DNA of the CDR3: TGTGCCAGCTCACCACCTTCCGTTGAGACCCAGTACTTC.

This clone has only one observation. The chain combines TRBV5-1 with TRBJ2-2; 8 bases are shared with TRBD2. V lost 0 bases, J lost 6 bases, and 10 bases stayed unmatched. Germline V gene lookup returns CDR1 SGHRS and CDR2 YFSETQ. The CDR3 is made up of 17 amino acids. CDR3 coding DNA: TGCGCCAGCAGCTTGGGATGGACCGGGAGGGCCCCCGGGGAGCTGTTTTTT. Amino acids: CASSLGWTGRAPGELFF.